The 22 T cell receptor beta chains given below trace back to one sample, sequenced in a study of T cells in Graves' hyperthyroidism and ophthalmopathy. TCR beta CDR3 regions were amplified from RNA. Primed by the HTBI set, a first-round RT-PCR was run on the TCR CDR3. MiXCR, applied by TCRdb to the multiplex PCR reads, yields one record per CDR3 protein. The data contain roughly 840,000 distinct CDR3 sequences, around 39% of them singletons. Sequenced input: blood. These receptors were collected from a man aged 18 to 30 with Graves' hyperthyroidism.

This clonotype showed up many times. This chain joins TRBV29-1 and TRBJ2-7; D might be TRBD1 (5 bases). From germline, CDR1 is SQVTM and CDR2 ANQGSEA. The V end was cut by 6 bases, the J end by 5 bases, with 11 bases between. The CDR3 has 11 amino acids. Written as DNA, the CDR3 is TGCAGCGTCCGCAGGGTCCACGAGCAGTACTTC. Translation gives CSVRRVHEQYF.

The V call is TRBV4-2, the J call TRBJ2-7, with D possibly being TRBD2 (6 bases). The CDR3 sequence is 14 residues long. Trimming removed 0 bases from V and 3 bases from J, with 9 bases in between. Germline CDR1 LGHNA, CDR2 YNFKEQ. CDR3 sequence: CASSQDLGSYEQYF. The CDR3 nucleotides read TGTGCCAGCAGCCAAGACCTCGGGAGCTACGAGCAGTACTTC.

This clonotype has a single count. This chain uses TRBV20-1 with TRBJ2-7; D assignment may be TRBD1 or TRBD2 (5 bases each). Trimming pared 5 bases from V and 6 bases from J, leaving 14 bases between. The CDR3 sequence is 12 residues long. Germline assignment: CDR1 DFQATT and CDR2 SNEGSKA (reference sequence). In DNA, the CDR3 is TGCAGTGCTCTGGGGACGACAGCCGAGCAGTACTTC. It encodes CSALGTTAEQYF.

This clonotype has more than one count but fewer than ten. The rearrangement uses TRBV19 and TRBJ1-1; D is unclear. This CDR3 has 14 amino acids. Germline values: CDR1 LNHDA, CDR2 SQIVND (reference sequence). Trimming cost V 3 bases and J 0 bases, with 8 bases left between them. DNA of the CDR3: TGTGCCAGTAGTATGAGCCTTTTGAACACTGAAGCTTTCTTT. It yields the protein CASSMSLLNTEAFF.

This clonotype was recorded many times. The chain combines TRBV7-9 with TRBJ2-7; no clear D gene. Trimming took off 4 bases at V and 5 bases at J, with 9 bases between the two ends. In germline, CDR1 is SEHNR, CDR2 FQNEAQ (reference sequence). This CDR3 has 12 amino acids. The CDR3 is CASSSGPNEQYF. The CDR3 DNA follows: TGTGCCAGCAGCTCAGGACCGAACGAGCAGTACTTC.

This clonotype showed up many times. This chain connects TRBV15 to TRBJ1-1, with a possible D match to TRBD1 (5 bases). Looked up from germline, CDR1 is LNHNV and CDR2 is YYDKDF (reference sequence). This CDR3 is 15 amino acids long. The ends were cut back, 1 base at V and 8 bases at J, with 17 bases in the middle. The CDR3 sequence is CATSRGTGAGAEAFF. CDR3 nucleotides: TGTGCCACCAGCAGAGGAACAGGCGCCGGCGCCGAAGCTTTCTTT. Using reference TRBV15 and TRBJ1-1 for the parts outside the CDR3, the full variable domain is DAMVIQNPRYQVTQFGKPVTLSCSQTLNHNVMYWYQQKSSQAPKLLFHYYDKDFNNEADTPDNFQSRRPNTSFCFLDIRSPGLGDTAMYLCATSRGTGAGAEAFFGQGTRLTVV.

This clonotype was counted ten times or more. The V gene is TRBV12-3 or TRBV12-4, the J gene TRBJ1-1, with 7 bases matching TRBD1. CDR3 size: 13 residues. Trimming took 5 bases from V and 4 from J; bases not matched to a gene: 4. The CDR3 sequence: CASSPTGVTEAFF. CDR3 nucleotides: TGTGCCAGCAGTCCAACAGGGGTCACTGAAGCTTTCTTT.

This clonotype appeared a few times. The J gene is TRBJ1-4, the V gene TRBV7-8; TRBD1 might be the D (5 bases). The germline CDR1 and CDR2 sequences are SGHVS and FQNEAQ. V gave up 5 bases and J gave up 7 bases, with 14 bases separating them. The CDR3 extends over 14 amino acids. The CDR3 nucleotides are TGTGCCAGCAGCGCAGTGGGGACTGGTGAAAAACTGTTTTTT. Encoded protein: CASSAVGTGEKLFF.

The chain employs TRBV20-1 and TRBJ2-2, with 8 bases that match TRBD2. In germline, CDR1 is DFQATT, CDR2 SNEGSKA (reference sequence). The CDR3 is made up of 18 amino acids. The V and J ends lost 0 bases and 0 bases, in that order; junction bases with no gene match: 9. The CDR3 DNA reads as TGCAGTGCTAGAGATGGTGCGAGCGGGGGAGCGAACACCGGGGAGCTGTTTTTT. It encodes CSARDGASGGANTGELFF.

This CDR3 is CAISESTSIGGAEAFF. DNA of the CDR3: TGTGCCATCAGTGAGTCGACTAGCATTGGGGGGGCTGAAGCTTTCTTT. The chain links TRBV10-3 to TRBJ1-1, with a tentative D call TRBD1 (5 bases). Germline CDR1 and CDR2: ENHRY and SYGVKD. This CDR3 has 16 amino acids. Trimming cost V 0 bases and J 6 bases, with 17 bases left between them.

The chain is built from TRBV19 and TRBJ1-5; D possibly corresponds to TRBD1 (6 bases). CDR1 is LNHDA and CDR2 is SQIVND in the germline V gene (reference sequence). The germline V and J ends were trimmed by 6 bases and 7 bases, with 16 bases remaining between them. The CDR3 is 14 amino acids. CDR3 sequence: CASRDTGQDQPQHF. CDR3 nucleotides: TGTGCCAGTAGGGATACAGGGCAGGACCAGCCCCAGCATTTT.

V is TRBV6-1 and J is TRBJ1-5, with D hard to call. V dropped 5 bases and J dropped 0 bases, with 14 bases sitting between them. CDR1 and CDR2 from the germline V gene are MNHNS and SASEGT. This CDR3 contains 16 residues. CDR3 in amino acids: CASSPREQHSNQPQHF. In DNA form, the CDR3 reads TGTGCCAGCAGTCCCCGGGAACAGCATAGCAATCAGCCCCAGCATTTT.

This clonotype was observed at least ten times. At one end, the junction sequence differs from germline, possibly due to a read error. V is TRBV7-7 and J is TRBJ2-5, with 11 bases that match TRBD2. This CDR3 contains 15 residues. Germline CDR1 reads SSHAT; CDR2 reads FNYEAQ (reference sequence). CDR3 DNA sequence: TGTGCTAGCAGCTTATTGGGACTAGCGGCGGAGACCCAGTACTTC. It specifies CASSLLGLAAETQYF.

Only a few counts were recorded for this clonotype. The chain uses TRBV25-1 and TRBJ2-7, with TRBD2 matching 10 bases. V shed 5 bases, J shed 0 bases, and the junction held 7 bases outside the gene matches. Germline CDR1 and CDR2: MGHDK and SYGVNS. This CDR3 region has 16 residues. The CDR3 sequence is CASSPVAGGFSYEQYF. The CDR3 DNA reads TGTGCCAGCAGTCCAGTAGCGGGAGGTTTCTCCTACGAGCAGTACTTC.

Ten or more counts support this clonotype. The V gene is TRBV7-9, the J gene TRBJ1-3; D possibly corresponds to TRBD1 (6 bases). V was clipped by 5 bases and J by 0 bases, with 11 bases between them. Germline assignment: CDR1 SEHNR and CDR2 FQNEAQ (reference sequence). CDR3 length: 15 residues. The CDR3 DNA is TGTGCCAGCAGCCGCGACAGGCCCTCTGGAAACACCATATATTTT. Protein sequence: CASSRDRPSGNTIYF.

The rearrangement links TRBV7-8 to TRBJ1-5; D perhaps matches TRBD1 (5 bases). Germline V gene lookup returns CDR1 SGHVS and CDR2 FQNEAQ. The CDR3 covers 16 residues. V was cut by 4 bases and J by 7 bases, with 20 bases left in between. The CDR3 protein is CASSSRPGRLKQPQHF. For the CDR3, the DNA is TGTGCCAGCAGCTCCCGACCGGGACGGCTTAAACAGCCCCAGCATTTT.

This clonotype was counted a few times. The V call is TRBV5-1, the J call TRBJ1-1; possibly TRBD1 for D (6 bases). Germline-derived CDR1 and CDR2 are SGHRS and YFSETQ. This CDR3 has 14 residues. V gave up 5 bases and J gave up 4 bases, with 15 bases separating them. DNA of the CDR3: TGCGCCAGCAGTCTTGACAGGTCGAGCACTGAAGCTTTCTTT. Its translation is CASSLDRSSTEAFF. Drawing the rest from reference TRBV5-1 and TRBJ1-1, the complete variable domain is KAGVTQTPRYLIKTRGQQVTLSCSPISGHRSVSWYQQTPGQGLQFLFEYFSETQRNKGNFPGRFSGRQFSNSRSEMNVSTLELGDSALYLCASSLDRSSTEAFFGQGTRLTVV.

This clonotype appeared a few times. The gene calls are TRBV5-1 and TRBJ1-1; a possible D gene is TRBD1 (6 bases). Looked up from germline, CDR1 is SGHRS and CDR2 is YFSETQ. This CDR3 contains 15 residues. V was trimmed by 0 bases and J by 1 base, leaving 10 bases between them. The CDR3 reads CASSLANRENTEAFF. CDR3 coding DNA: TGCGCCAGCAGCTTGGCCAACAGGGAGAACACTGAAGCTTTCTTT.

This clonotype showed up many times. The chain uses TRBV9 and TRBJ2-6; D is unresolved. The V end was cut by 4 bases, the J end by 0 bases, with 8 bases between. The germline CDR1 and CDR2 sequences are SGDLS and YYNGEE. The CDR3 is 15 residues long. The chain's CDR3 is CASSFYASGANVLTF. DNA of the CDR3: TGTGCCAGCAGCTTTTATGCCTCTGGGGCCAACGTCCTGACTTTC.

This clonotype has a count of ten or more. The chain uses TRBV7-8 and TRBJ2-5; D not resolved. The CDR3 is made up of 13 amino acids. Germline-derived CDR1 and CDR2 are SGHVS and FQNEAQ. V dropped 3 bases and J dropped 4 bases, with 9 bases sitting between them. The CDR3: CASSFFSTETQYF. Written as DNA, the CDR3 is TGTGCCAGCAGCTTCTTCAGCACAGAGACCCAGTACTTC.

Many counts were recorded for this clonotype. The CDR3 DNA sequence: TGTGCCAGCAGCCCTGGTAGGACAGGGGTACTTCAGCCCCAGCATTTT. This translates into CASSPGRTGVLQPQHF. J is TRBJ1-5 and V is TRBV7-6; 9 nucleotides align to TRBD1. This CDR3 region has 16 residues. Germline assignment: CDR1 SGHVS and CDR2 FNYEAQ. V shed 5 bases and J 6 bases; nucleotides not matched to a gene: 11.

V and J are TRBV6-5 and TRBJ2-7; the D gene is possibly TRBD2 (7 bases). The V end was cut by 6 bases, the J end by 5 bases, with 17 bases between. Per the germline V gene, CDR1 is MNHEY and CDR2 is SVGAGI. This CDR3 comprises 14 residues. CDR3 residues: CASSLRGGADEQYF. CDR3 nucleotides: TGTGCCAGCAGCCTTAGAGGGGGGGCGGACGAGCAGTACTTC.